The 28 T cell receptor beta chains presented below share a single source sample, sequenced in a study of metastatic and nonmetastatic thyroid tumors. Among the patients, none had received any treatment before thyroid surgery. MiXCR was used by TCRdb to re-call the PCR reads. Of over 65,000 clones in the sample, approximately 12% were seen once. Sequenced sample: tumor tissue. The receptors stem from a female donor with papillary thyroid cancer or a benign thyroid nodule (not recorded which). Some clones in this sample may be carry-over from other donors' samples.

Comment on this clone: It may be a read error: a sequence one base away is much more abundant. V is TRBV10-3 and J is TRBJ1-5; the match to TRBD1 covers 7 bases. The CDR3 has 12 residues. The germline V gene has CDR1 ENHRY and CDR2 SYGVKD. CDR3 in DNA: TGTGCCATCAAAGACAGGGATCAGCCCCATCATTTT. It yields the protein CAIKDRDQPHHF.

This clone was detected ten times or more. V gene TRBV27 combines with J gene TRBJ2-3, with D possibly TRBD2 on 5 matching bases. Germline loops: CDR1 MNHEY, CDR2 SMNVEV (reference sequence). Trimming cost V 0 bases and J 11 bases, with 9 bases left between them. This CDR3 is 12 amino acids long. This chain's CDR3 is CASSLSVGRQYF. CDR3 coding DNA: TGTGCCAGCAGTTTATCTGTAGGGAGGCAGTATTTT.

This clone was picked up many times. The sample holds other DNA sequences that translate to the same CDR3. This chain links TRBV24-1 with TRBJ1-3, with D tentatively TRBD1 (5 bases). Germline CDR1 and CDR2: KGHDR and SFDVKD. This CDR3 spans 15 amino acids. V lost 3 bases and J lost 0, with 8 bases in between. Here the CDR3 reads CATSDGTRSGNTIYF. For the CDR3, the DNA is TGTGCCACCAGTGATGGGACCCGCTCTGGAAACACCATATATTTT.

This clone was seen at least ten times. V usage is TRBV27 and J usage is TRBJ2-2, with 10 positions matching TRBD2. V lost 3 bases and J lost 2; bases outside the gene matches: 6. Germline values: CDR1 MNHEY, CDR2 SMNVEV (reference sequence). The CDR3 covers 17 residues. CDR3 DNA: TGTGCCAGCAGTTTGCTAGCGGGAGACGCAAACACCGGGGAGCTGTTTTTT. It is translated as CASSLLAGDANTGELFF.

This clone was picked up many times. The chain uses TRBV15 and TRBJ2-1; D might be TRBD1 or TRBD2, each matching 5 bases. CDR3 length equals 14 residues. V dropped 1 base and J dropped 6 bases, with 10 bases sitting between them. Germline CDR1 LNHNV, CDR2 YYDKDF (reference sequence). The CDR3 nucleotides read TGTGCCACCAGCAGAGTATCTGGGGGCAATGAGCAGTTCTTC. Protein product: CATSRVSGGNEQFF.

This clone has ten or more counts. The chain joins TRBV11-1 to TRBJ2-6, with 8 nucleotides matching TRBD2. Germline lookup yields CDR1 SGHAT and CDR2 FQDESV (reference sequence). CDR3 length equals 19 residues. V gave up 6 bases and J gave up 4 bases; unmatched junction bases: 17. CDR3 sequence reads: CASRHGGTSGGIGANVLTF. CDR3 DNA: TGTGCCAGCAGGCATGGAGGAACTAGCGGTGGGATAGGGGCCAACGTCCTGACTTTC.

This clone was seen many times. The same CDR3 also results from other DNA sequences found in this sample. V is TRBV6-8 and J is TRBJ2-7, with TRBD2 matching over 14 bases. The CDR3 is 14 amino acids. V lost 7 bases to trimming and J lost 6 bases; unmatched junction nucleotides: 5. Germline V gene sequence: CDR1 MNHGY, CDR2 SAAAGT. CDR3 in DNA: TGTGCCAGCATTCGGACTAGCGGGAGGCTCGAGCAGTACTTC. This translates into CASIRTSGRLEQYF.

This clone was seen many times. The chain carries TRBV5-5 and TRBJ2-1, with 7 positions matching TRBD1. J gave up 3 bases and V 0 bases, and 6 bases lay outside the gene matches. CDR3 length: 16 amino acids. Per the germline V gene, CDR1 is SGHKS and CDR2 is YYEKEE (reference sequence). In DNA, the CDR3 is TGTGCCAGCAGCTTGGCCGGGACAGACGGCTACAATGAGCAGTTCTTC. Translating gives CASSLAGTDGYNEQFF. Variable domain in full (rest from reference TRBV5-5 and TRBJ2-1): DAGVTQSPTHLIKTRGQQVTLRCSPISGHKSVSWYQQVLGQGPQFIFQYYEKEERGRGNFPDRFSARQFPNYSSELNVNALLLGDSALYLCASSLAGTDGYNEQFFGPGTRLTVL.

This clone was detected many times. The V call is TRBV28, the J call TRBJ1-2; 10 nucleotides agree with TRBD1. The CDR3 consists of 15 residues. Germline V gives CDR1 MDHEN, CDR2 SYDVKM. V shed 2 bases, J shed 7 bases, and the junction held 7 bases outside the gene matches. The CDR3 region is CASSLKGQGWAGYTF. The CDR3 region has the DNA TGTGCCAGCAGTTTAAAGGGACAGGGGTGGGCTGGCTACACCTTC.

The chain combines TRBV12-3 or TRBV12-4 with TRBJ2-1; D gene uncertain. This CDR3 has 13 residues. The V end was cut by 5 bases, the J end by 5 bases, with 10 bases between. The CDR3 bases are TGTGCCAGCAGTGGGTACGAGGACAATGAGCAGTTCTTC. Its translation is CASSGYEDNEQFF.

V and J are TRBV2 and TRBJ2-7; no clear D. The CDR3 runs 9 residues. Germline CDR1 and CDR2: SNHLY and FYNNEI. CDR3 amino acids: CASSEAFVV. The CDR3 nucleotides read TGTGCCAGCAGTGAAGCTTTTGTGGTC.

This clone was observed a few times. The rearrangement links TRBV6-1 to TRBJ2-6; 10 bases are a match to TRBD2. J lost 3 bases, V lost 6 bases, and 5 bases had no gene match. Germline V gene lookup returns CDR1 MNHNS and CDR2 SASEGT. This CDR3 is built from 16 residues. The CDR3 DNA reads TGTGCCAGCAGCCCGGCTAGCGGGAGTGGGGCCAACGTCCTGACTTTC. Residues: CASSPASGSGANVLTF.

This chain uses TRBV14 with TRBJ1-1; unclear D gene. The CDR3 extends over 13 amino acids. V was trimmed by 4 bases and J by 2 bases, leaving 8 bases between them. Germline CDR1 reads SGHDN; CDR2 reads FVKESK. The CDR3 reads CASSRTDNTEAFF. The CDR3 DNA reads as TGTGCCAGCAGCCGAACAGACAACACTGAAGCTTTCTTT.

The sample holds many counts of this clone. The J gene is TRBJ2-3, the V gene TRBV6-1; 8 positions match TRBD2. The V segment lost 0 bases and the J segment 5 bases; nucleotides outside the gene matches: 10. From germline, CDR1 is MNHNS and CDR2 SASEGT. The CDR3 has 17 amino acids. CDR3: CASSEARGGLAGDTQYF. The CDR3 nucleotides are TGTGCCAGCAGTGAAGCGCGAGGTGGTCTAGCGGGAGATACGCAGTATTTT.

By share of the sample, this clone is medium-sized. The chain carries TRBV5-6 and TRBJ1-6; possible D gene TRBD1, 6 bases. Germline lookup yields CDR1 SGHDT and CDR2 YYEEEE. This CDR3 comprises 15 residues. V shed 2 bases and J shed 7 bases, with 13 bases lying between them. The CDR3 DNA is TGTGCCAGCAGCTTTGCCCCCGGACAGAATTCACCCCTCCACTTT. Encoded protein: CASSFAPGQNSPLHF. The variable domain in full, with the rest retrieved from reference TRBV5-6 and TRBJ1-6, is DAGVTQSPTHLIKTRGQQVTLRCSPKSGHDTVSWYQQALGQGPQFIFQYYEEEERQRGNFPDRFSGHQFPNYSSELNVNALLLGDSALYLCASSFAPGQNSPLHFGNGTRLTVT.

About this clone: This may come from a read error, since a much larger clone is one base off. The chain employs TRBV12-5 and TRBJ2-1, with D perhaps given as TRBD1 or TRBD2 (5 bases each). Germline loops: CDR1 LGHNT, CDR2 FRNRAP. CDR3 length: 16 residues. The CDR3 here is CASGPPPLGVYNEHFF. As DNA, the CDR3 is TGTGCTAGTGGGCCCCCCCCCTTGGGGGTCTACAATGAGCATTTCTTC.

In this sample, this clone turned up many times. The chain recombines TRBV11-1 with TRBJ2-3; the match to TRBD2 covers 7 bases. The V and J ends lost 1 base and 7 bases, in that order; junction bases with no gene match: 8. The CDR3 is 15 amino acids. Germline V gives CDR1 SGHAT, CDR2 FQDESV (reference sequence). CDR3 in amino acids: CASSLEMSGGHTQYF. The DNA for the CDR3 is TGTGCCAGCAGCTTAGAGATGTCGGGAGGACATACGCAGTATTTT.

This clone was seen many times. V and J are TRBV10-2 and TRBJ1-4; 8 bases match TRBD1. Per germline, CDR1 WSHSY and CDR2 SAAADI. The CDR3 runs 14 residues. With V trimmed by 6 bases and J by 5 bases, 5 bases remained unmatched. The CDR3: CASSWTGPNEKLFF. Written as DNA, the CDR3 is TGCGCCAGCAGCTGGACAGGGCCCAATGAAAAACTGTTTTTT.

This clone was found a few times. An end of the junction does not agree with germline; a read error may underlie this. The same CDR3 can be traced to other DNA sequences in this sample. The chain recombines TRBV9 with TRBJ2-5, with D maybe TRBD2 (7 bases). Germline CDR1 SGDLS, CDR2 YYNGEE. The CDR3 is 15 residues long. CDR3 region: CASSASGGIQETQYF. CDR3 sequence (DNA): TGTGCCAGCAGTGCCTCGGGGGGCATCCAAGAGACCCAGTACTTT.

This clone was recorded at least ten times. The chain is built from TRBV7-8 and TRBJ2-7; D is unresolved. There are 13 residues in the CDR3. Germline lookup yields CDR1 SGHVS and CDR2 FQNEAQ. Trimming took 5 bases from V and 0 from J, leaving 8 bases between them. The CDR3 coding sequence is TGTGCCAGCAGCAAGGACCCCTCCTACGAGCAGTACTTC. The encoded protein is CASSKDPSYEQYF. Looking up the rest from reference TRBV7-8 and TRBJ2-7 gives the full variable domain: GAGVSQSPRYKVAKRGQDVALRCDPISGHVSLFWYQQALGQGPEFLTYFQNEAQLDKSGLPSDRFFAERPEGSVSTLKIQRTQQEDSAVYLCASSKDPSYEQYFGPGTRLTVT.

This clone showed up just a few times. A much larger clone sits a single nucleotide away, making a read error possible. The chain combines TRBV15 with TRBJ2-5, with TRBD1 matching over 7 bases. The CDR3 is 16 residues long. Germline V CDR1 and CDR2: LNHNV, YYDKDF (reference sequence). Losses at the gene ends were 4 bases for V and 5 bases for J; bases not matched to a gene: 13. The CDR3 DNA is TGTGCCACCAGCATAGAGCAGGACAGGCGTTCGGAGACCCAGTACTTC. This encodes CATSIEQDRRSETQYF.

This clone has ten or more counts. This chain connects TRBV4-1 to TRBJ1-1; 10 nucleotides line up with TRBD1. In germline, CDR1 is MGHRA, CDR2 YSYEKL. The CDR3 covers 19 residues. J gave up 1 base and V 1 base, and 12 bases lay outside the gene matches. The CDR3 DNA sequence: TGCGCCAGCAGCCAAGCGCCGACAGGGGGCAGTCCGAGGAACACTGAAGCTTTCTTT. Protein sequence: CASSQAPTGGSPRNTEAFF.

To note about this clone: With a much larger clone just one base away, this may be a read error. J is TRBJ2-5 and V is TRBV7-3; D may be TRBD1 (7 bases). Germline V CDR1 and CDR2: SGHTA, FQGTGA. The CDR3 is made up of 15 amino acids. Trimming shortened V by 1 base and J by 5 bases, and 14 bases separated the two germline ends. CDR3 in amino acids: CASSLMQGGLETQYF. The CDR3 DNA is TGTGCCAGCAGCTTAATGCAGGGGGGACTTGAGACCCAGTACTTC.

This clone was observed at least ten times. This chain joins TRBV28 and TRBJ2-1; D is possibly TRBD2 (6 bases). The V end was cut by 7 bases, the J end by 4 bases, with 14 bases between. Germline V CDR1 and CDR2: MDHEN, SYDVKM. The CDR3 is made up of 14 amino acids. The chain's CDR3 is CASTSPGGYNEQFF. As DNA, the CDR3 is TGTGCCAGCACTTCCCCCGGGGGATACAATGAGCAGTTCTTC.

This clone was seen at least ten times. The chain carries TRBV19 and TRBJ1-3; no firm D call. CDR1 LNHDA and CDR2 SQIVND come from the germline V gene (reference sequence). The CDR3 loop spans 16 amino acids. Trimming shortened V by 3 bases and J by 1 base, and 13 bases separated the two germline ends. The CDR3 is CASSISAAHSGNTIYF. CDR3 in DNA: TGTGCCAGTAGTATCTCGGCAGCCCATTCTGGAAACACCATATATTTT.

This clone was seen a handful of times. Possible read error: a much larger clone is one base away. The chain has TRBV20-1 and TRBJ2-7; the D is unclear. V shed 0 bases and J shed 3 bases, with 18 bases lying between them. The germline CDR1 and CDR2 sequences are DFQATT and SNEGSKA (reference sequence). The CDR3 consists of 16 residues. CDR3 amino acids: CSARDRFRGPYYEQYF. The CDR3 DNA sequence: TGCAGTGCTAGAGATAGGTTTCGCGGCCCCTACTACGAGCAGTACTTC.

This clone was seen a few times. Given a much more abundant clone one base away, this may be a read error. This sequence joins TRBV11-1 and TRBJ2-3; perhaps TRBD2 as D (5 bases). Per the germline V gene, CDR1 is SGHAT and CDR2 is FQDESV (reference sequence). The CDR3 covers 15 residues. V was cut by 1 base and J by 2 bases, with 10 bases left in between. This CDR3 is CASSLVSGSTDTQYF. CDR3 nucleotide sequence: TGTGCCAGCAGCTTAGTGAGCGGATCCACAGATACGCAGTATTTT.

Many counts were recorded for this clone. The rearrangement uses TRBV6-5 and TRBJ2-1, with TRBD1 as a possible D gene (5 bases). Germline lookup yields CDR1 MNHEY and CDR2 SVGAGI. V lost 4 bases and J 0 bases, leaving 16 bases between the germline ends. This CDR3 spans 17 amino acids. The chain's CDR3 is CASSFEQTADSYNEQFF. The CDR3, as DNA: TGTGCCAGCAGTTTCGAACAGACAGCAGACTCCTACAATGAGCAGTTCTTC.